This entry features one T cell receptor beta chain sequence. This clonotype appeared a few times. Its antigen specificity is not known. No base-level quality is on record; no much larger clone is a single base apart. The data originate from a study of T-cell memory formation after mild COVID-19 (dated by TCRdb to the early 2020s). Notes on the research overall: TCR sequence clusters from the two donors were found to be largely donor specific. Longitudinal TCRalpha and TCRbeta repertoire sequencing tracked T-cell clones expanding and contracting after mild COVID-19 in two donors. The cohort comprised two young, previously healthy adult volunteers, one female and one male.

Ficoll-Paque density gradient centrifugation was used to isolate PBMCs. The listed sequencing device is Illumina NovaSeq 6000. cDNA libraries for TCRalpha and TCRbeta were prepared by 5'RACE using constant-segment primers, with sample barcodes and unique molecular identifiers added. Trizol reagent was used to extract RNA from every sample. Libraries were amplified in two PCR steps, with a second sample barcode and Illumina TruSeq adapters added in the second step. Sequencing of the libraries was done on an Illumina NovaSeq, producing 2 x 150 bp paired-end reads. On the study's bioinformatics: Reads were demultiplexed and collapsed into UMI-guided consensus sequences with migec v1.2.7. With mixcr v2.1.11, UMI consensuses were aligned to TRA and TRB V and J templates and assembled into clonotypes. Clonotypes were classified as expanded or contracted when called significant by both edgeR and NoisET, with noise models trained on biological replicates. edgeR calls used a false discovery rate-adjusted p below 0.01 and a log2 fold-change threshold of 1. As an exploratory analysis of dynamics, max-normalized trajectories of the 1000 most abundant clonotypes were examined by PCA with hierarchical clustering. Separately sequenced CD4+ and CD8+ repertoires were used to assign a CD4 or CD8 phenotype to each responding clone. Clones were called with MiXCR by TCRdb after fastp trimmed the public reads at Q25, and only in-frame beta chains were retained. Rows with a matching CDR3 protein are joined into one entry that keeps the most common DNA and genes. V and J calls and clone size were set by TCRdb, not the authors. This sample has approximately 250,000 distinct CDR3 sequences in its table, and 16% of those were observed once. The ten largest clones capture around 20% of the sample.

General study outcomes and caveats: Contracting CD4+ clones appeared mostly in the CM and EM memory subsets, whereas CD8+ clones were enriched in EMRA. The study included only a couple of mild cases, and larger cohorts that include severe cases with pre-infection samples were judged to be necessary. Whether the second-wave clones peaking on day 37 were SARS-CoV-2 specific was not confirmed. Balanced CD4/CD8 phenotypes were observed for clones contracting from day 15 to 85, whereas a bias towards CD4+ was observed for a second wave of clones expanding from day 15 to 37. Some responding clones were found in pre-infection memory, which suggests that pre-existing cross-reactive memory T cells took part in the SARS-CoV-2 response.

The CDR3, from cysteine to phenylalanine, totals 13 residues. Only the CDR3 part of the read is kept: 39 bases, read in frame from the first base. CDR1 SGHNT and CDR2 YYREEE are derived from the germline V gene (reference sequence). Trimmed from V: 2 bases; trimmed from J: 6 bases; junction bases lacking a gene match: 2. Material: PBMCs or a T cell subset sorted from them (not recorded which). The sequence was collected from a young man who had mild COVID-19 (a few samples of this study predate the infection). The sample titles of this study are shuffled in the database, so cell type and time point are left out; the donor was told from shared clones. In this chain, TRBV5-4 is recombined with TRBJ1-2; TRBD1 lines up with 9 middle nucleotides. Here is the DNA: TGTGCCAGCAGCTTACAGGGGGCTGATGGCTACACCTTC. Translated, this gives CASSLQGADGYTF.